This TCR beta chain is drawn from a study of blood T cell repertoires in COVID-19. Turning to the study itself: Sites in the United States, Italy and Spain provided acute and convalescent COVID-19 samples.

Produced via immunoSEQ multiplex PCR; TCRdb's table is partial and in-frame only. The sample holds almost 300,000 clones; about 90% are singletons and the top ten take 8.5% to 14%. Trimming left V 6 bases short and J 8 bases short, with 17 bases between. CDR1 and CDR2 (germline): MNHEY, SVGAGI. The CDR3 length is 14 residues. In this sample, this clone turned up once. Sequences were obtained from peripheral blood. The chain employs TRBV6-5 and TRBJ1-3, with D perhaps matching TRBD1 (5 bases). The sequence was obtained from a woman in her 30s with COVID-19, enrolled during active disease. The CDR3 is CASSGHPPRDTIYF. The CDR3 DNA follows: TGTGCCAGCAGCGGACATCCTCCAAGGGACACCATATATTTT.